This TCR beta chain was recovered during a study of lymphopenia after photon versus proton radiotherapy (dated by TCRdb to the late 2010s). Background on the whole study: The immunological effects of photon versus proton radiation therapy were compared in patients with gastrointestinal tumors who developed high-grade lymphopenia. The cohort comprised approximately 21 patients with gastrointestinal tumors who received either photon or proton therapy and then developed lymphopenia. The study was designed to characterize how the impact on the immune system differs between the two radiation modalities.

CDR1 is given as MNHNS and CDR2 as SASEGT, both from the germline V gene. The CDR3 spans 13 residues, from the cysteine through the phenylalanine. The DNA shown is the 39-base CDR3, in frame from base 1. Trimming accounts for 7 bases at V and 8 bases at J, while the number of junction bases matched to no gene is 10. What the work shows at the level of the full study, not this receptor alone: Among patients across the cohort who died, overall survival time showed an inverse correlation with a larger post-nadir drop in TCR diversity. After the lymphocyte count nadir, photon-treated repertoires showed oligoclonal expansion, especially of CD8+ Temra cells, which drove the drop in diversity. The survival association was assessed only in patients who died, and better survival with proton therapy was presented by the authors as a possibility rather than a demonstrated result. During treatment, patients who received proton therapy stayed relatively stable, whereas patients who received photon therapy lost naive T cells and TCR diversity and gained effector/memory populations.

As concerns this clone: Its recognized antigen is unknown. No base-level quality is on record; no much larger clone is a single base apart.

Libraries were made using the immunoSEQ multiplex PCR assay. T cell repertoires were profiled with deep sequencing of rearranged TCR beta loci together with multiparametric flow cytometry. Sourced from immuneACCESS, this table was stored by TCRdb with only in-frame sequences that have V and J called. A share of the clones is absent; for the studies checked, an unresolved V gene accounts for under half, and the remainder has no known explanation. Recorded for this sample are around 53,000 clones; 65% to 85% of them occurred a single time. The ten largest clonotypes hold just under 30% of the sample.

The sequencing here drew on peripheral blood, taken from a patient treated with photon-based radiotherapy. The sequence was obtained from a man in his fifties or sixties with gastric cancer. The chain links TRBV6-1 with TRBJ2-5; TRBD1 fits 7 bases in the junction. The CDR3 region reads CASISPGTATQYF. The base sequence is TGTGCCAGCATCTCTCCCGGGACAGCTACCCAGTACTTC.